The 12 T cell receptor beta chains below were found in one sample sequenced in a study of blood T cell repertoires in COVID-19. Generated by immunoSEQ multiplex PCR, the TCRdb table keeps only in-frame clones and is missing some. Of over 200,000 clones in the sample, roughly 88% were seen once. Sequencing was carried out using peripheral blood. The receptors shown here come from a man aged 18 to 30 with active or convalescent COVID-19.

V is TRBV19 and J is TRBJ2-5; D uncertain. Germline-derived CDR1 and CDR2 are LNHDA and SQIVND (reference sequence). This CDR3 is 14 amino acids long. Trimming removed 4 bases at V and 1 base at J, with 10 bases between. The CDR3, as DNA: TGTGCCAGTAGTACCCACCAGGTCCAAGAGACCCAGTACTTC. This gives the protein CASSTHQVQETQYF.

This rearrangement joins TRBV6-2 or TRBV6-3 to TRBJ1-5, with D uncertain. From germline, CDR1 is MNHEY and CDR2 SVGEGT. This CDR3 has 16 residues. V was cut by 1 base and J by 11 bases, with 21 bases left in between. CDR3: CASSYFGPFSSRAQHF. The DNA for the CDR3 is TGTGCCAGCAGTTACTTCGGTCCGTTTTCGTCGAGGGCCCAGCATTTT.

The chain combines TRBV27 with TRBJ1-6; no reliable D call. This CDR3 has 16 amino acids. The ends were cut back, 2 bases at V and 7 bases at J, with 15 bases in the middle. Germline assignment: CDR1 MNHEY and CDR2 SMNVEV (reference sequence). The CDR3 spells CASSLGGIGGNSPLHF. As DNA, the CDR3 is TGTGCCAGCAGTTTAGGAGGGATCGGAGGGAATTCACCCCTCCACTTT.

CDR3 nucleotide sequence: TGTGCCAGCAGCGTAGGGCTAGGGGTAAATGAGCAGTTCTTC. Its translation: CASSVGLGVNEQFF. The V gene is TRBV9, the J gene TRBJ2-1; perhaps TRBD1 as D (5 bases). Trimming took 0 bases from V and 7 from J, leaving 11 bases between them. The CDR3 is 14 residues long. From germline, CDR1 is SGDLS and CDR2 YYNGEE. Full variable domain (rest looked up from reference TRBV9 and TRBJ2-1): DSGVTQTPKHLITATGQRVTLRCSPRSGDLSVYWYQQSLDQGLQFLIQYYNGEERAKGNILERFSAQQFPDLHSELNLSSLELGDSALYFCASSVGLGVNEQFFGPGTRLTVL.

The chain is built from TRBV6-5 and TRBJ2-7; D possibly corresponds to TRBD2 (5 bases). Germline V gene sequence: CDR1 MNHEY, CDR2 SVGAGI. V was pared by 5 bases and J by 6 bases, with 17 bases between. CDR3 length equals 14 residues. Here the CDR3 reads CASSPGPRRGEQYF. In nucleotides, the CDR3 is TGTGCCAGCAGTCCCGGGCCACGTCGGGGCGAGCAGTACTTC.

The chain uses TRBV3-1 (or the pseudogene TRBV3-2) and TRBJ2-7; 8 bases align to TRBD2. Germline V gene lookup returns CDR1 LGHDT and CDR2 YNNKEL (reference sequence). The V gene end was trimmed by 4 bases and the J gene end by 2 bases; junction bases not matched to a gene: 16. The CDR3 runs to 18 residues. This CDR3 is CASSPKGNSGTSTYEQYF. In DNA, the CDR3 is TGTGCCAGCAGCCCCAAGGGAAATTCCGGGACTAGTACCTACGAGCAGTACTTC.

The chain links TRBV7-3 to TRBJ2-1; D may be TRBD2 (5 bases). The CDR3 runs 14 residues. The V gene lost 5 bases and the J gene lost 9 bases, with 17 bases spanning the gap. Germline loops: CDR1 SGHTA, CDR2 FQGTGA. The CDR3 DNA reads as TGTGCCAGCAGCATATCCGGTAGCGAGAGTGAGCAGTTCTTC. Translation gives CASSISGSESEQFF.

The chain carries TRBV15 and TRBJ1-1; no firm D call. This CDR3 has 15 residues. V was cut by 0 bases and J by 7 bases, with 15 bases left in between. Germline lookup yields CDR1 LNHNV and CDR2 YYDKDF (reference sequence). This CDR3 is CATSREVQRISEAFF. For the CDR3, the DNA is TGTGCCACCAGCAGAGAAGTACAGCGGATTAGTGAAGCTTTCTTT.

The chain employs TRBV10-2 and TRBJ1-3, with D possibly being TRBD1 (5 bases). CDR1 and CDR2 (germline): WSHSY, SAAADI. The CDR3 spans 15 residues. V was clipped by 3 bases and J by 4 bases, with 13 bases between them. The CDR3 here is CASSEQGARGNTIYF. The CDR3 DNA sequence: TGCGCCAGCAGTGAACAAGGGGCGAGAGGAAACACCATATATTTT.

In nucleotides, the CDR3 is TGCGCCAGCAGCCAGCAGGACAGGAATAATTCACCCCTCCACTTT. It codes for CASSQQDRNNSPLHF. The chain combines TRBV4-3 with TRBJ1-6; TRBD1 aligns across 7 bases. The CDR3 spans 15 residues. After removal of 3 bases from V and 5 bases from J, the junction contained 4 bases not matched to a gene. The germline CDR1 and CDR2 sequences are LGHNA and YSLEER.

The V gene is TRBV5-1, the J gene TRBJ1-1; D is ambiguous. CDR1 and CDR2 from the germline V gene are SGHRS and YFSETQ. This CDR3 is built from 16 residues. V lost 4 bases to trimming and J lost 0 bases, with 16 bases between them. Here the CDR3 DNA reads TGCGCCAGCAGCGCCCAGTCATCCTCCATGAACACTGAAGCTTTCTTT. Amino acid sequence: CASSAQSSSMNTEAFF.

The chain employs TRBV5-1 and TRBJ1-3, with D perhaps TRBD1 (5 bases). CDR3 length: 16 amino acids. V gave up 0 bases and J gave up 0 bases, with 10 bases separating them. CDR1 and CDR2 from the germline V gene are SGHRS and YFSETQ. This chain's CDR3 is CASSLAGLDSGNTIYF. In nucleotides, the CDR3 is TGCGCCAGCAGCTTGGCAGGGCTTGACTCTGGAAACACCATATATTTT.